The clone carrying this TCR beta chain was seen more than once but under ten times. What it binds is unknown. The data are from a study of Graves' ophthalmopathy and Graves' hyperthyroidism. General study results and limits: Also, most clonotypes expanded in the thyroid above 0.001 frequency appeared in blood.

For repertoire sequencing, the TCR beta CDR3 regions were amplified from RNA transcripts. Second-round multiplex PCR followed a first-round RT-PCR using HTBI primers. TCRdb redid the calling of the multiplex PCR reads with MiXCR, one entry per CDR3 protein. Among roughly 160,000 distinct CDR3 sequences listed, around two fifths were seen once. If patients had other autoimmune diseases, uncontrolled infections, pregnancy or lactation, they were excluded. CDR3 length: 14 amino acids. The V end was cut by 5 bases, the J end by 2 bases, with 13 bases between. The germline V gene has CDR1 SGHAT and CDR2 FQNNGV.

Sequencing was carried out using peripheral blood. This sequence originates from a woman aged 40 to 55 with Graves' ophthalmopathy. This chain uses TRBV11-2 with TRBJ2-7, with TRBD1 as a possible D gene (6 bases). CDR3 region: CASSPRTDPYEQYF. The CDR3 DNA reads TGTGCCAGCAGCCCCCGGACAGATCCCTACGAGCAGTACTTC.